This T cell receptor (beta chain) stems from a study of shared clonotypes between healthy human individuals. Study results and caveats: It was the non-shared clonotypes that had lower generation probabilities than clonotypes shared by all four donors. Larger richness was generally estimated for naive than memory subsets.

On this clone: Its antigen is as yet unknown.

Per the original data handling: From ImmunoSEQ came sequences covering only the junction and carrying no quality scores, so filtering differed. TCRdb keeps only in-frame clones here, not all; method: immunoSEQ multiplex PCR. The DNA gave D and trimming, while V, J and clone size come from that table. The repertoire holds about 1.9 million clones, with roughly 93% as singletons. Germline V lookup: CDR1 SGHTA, CDR2 FQGNSA. The CDR3 consists of 14 residues. V was pared by 3 bases and J by 1 base, with 6 bases between. Naive CD8 cells were CD45RO-negative, positively selected for CCR7, excluding terminally differentiated effector memory CD45RA+ cells.

This sequence joins TRBV7-2 and TRBJ2-2; D is perhaps TRBD1 (6 bases). The receptor comes from a man aged 18-30 years in good health. Some clones in this sample may be carry-over from other donors' samples. Sequences were obtained from naive CD8+ T cells from PBMCs. The CDR3 DNA follows: TGTGCCAGCAGCTTGGACAGGAACACCGGGGAGCTGTTTTTT. As protein: CASSLDRNTGELFF.